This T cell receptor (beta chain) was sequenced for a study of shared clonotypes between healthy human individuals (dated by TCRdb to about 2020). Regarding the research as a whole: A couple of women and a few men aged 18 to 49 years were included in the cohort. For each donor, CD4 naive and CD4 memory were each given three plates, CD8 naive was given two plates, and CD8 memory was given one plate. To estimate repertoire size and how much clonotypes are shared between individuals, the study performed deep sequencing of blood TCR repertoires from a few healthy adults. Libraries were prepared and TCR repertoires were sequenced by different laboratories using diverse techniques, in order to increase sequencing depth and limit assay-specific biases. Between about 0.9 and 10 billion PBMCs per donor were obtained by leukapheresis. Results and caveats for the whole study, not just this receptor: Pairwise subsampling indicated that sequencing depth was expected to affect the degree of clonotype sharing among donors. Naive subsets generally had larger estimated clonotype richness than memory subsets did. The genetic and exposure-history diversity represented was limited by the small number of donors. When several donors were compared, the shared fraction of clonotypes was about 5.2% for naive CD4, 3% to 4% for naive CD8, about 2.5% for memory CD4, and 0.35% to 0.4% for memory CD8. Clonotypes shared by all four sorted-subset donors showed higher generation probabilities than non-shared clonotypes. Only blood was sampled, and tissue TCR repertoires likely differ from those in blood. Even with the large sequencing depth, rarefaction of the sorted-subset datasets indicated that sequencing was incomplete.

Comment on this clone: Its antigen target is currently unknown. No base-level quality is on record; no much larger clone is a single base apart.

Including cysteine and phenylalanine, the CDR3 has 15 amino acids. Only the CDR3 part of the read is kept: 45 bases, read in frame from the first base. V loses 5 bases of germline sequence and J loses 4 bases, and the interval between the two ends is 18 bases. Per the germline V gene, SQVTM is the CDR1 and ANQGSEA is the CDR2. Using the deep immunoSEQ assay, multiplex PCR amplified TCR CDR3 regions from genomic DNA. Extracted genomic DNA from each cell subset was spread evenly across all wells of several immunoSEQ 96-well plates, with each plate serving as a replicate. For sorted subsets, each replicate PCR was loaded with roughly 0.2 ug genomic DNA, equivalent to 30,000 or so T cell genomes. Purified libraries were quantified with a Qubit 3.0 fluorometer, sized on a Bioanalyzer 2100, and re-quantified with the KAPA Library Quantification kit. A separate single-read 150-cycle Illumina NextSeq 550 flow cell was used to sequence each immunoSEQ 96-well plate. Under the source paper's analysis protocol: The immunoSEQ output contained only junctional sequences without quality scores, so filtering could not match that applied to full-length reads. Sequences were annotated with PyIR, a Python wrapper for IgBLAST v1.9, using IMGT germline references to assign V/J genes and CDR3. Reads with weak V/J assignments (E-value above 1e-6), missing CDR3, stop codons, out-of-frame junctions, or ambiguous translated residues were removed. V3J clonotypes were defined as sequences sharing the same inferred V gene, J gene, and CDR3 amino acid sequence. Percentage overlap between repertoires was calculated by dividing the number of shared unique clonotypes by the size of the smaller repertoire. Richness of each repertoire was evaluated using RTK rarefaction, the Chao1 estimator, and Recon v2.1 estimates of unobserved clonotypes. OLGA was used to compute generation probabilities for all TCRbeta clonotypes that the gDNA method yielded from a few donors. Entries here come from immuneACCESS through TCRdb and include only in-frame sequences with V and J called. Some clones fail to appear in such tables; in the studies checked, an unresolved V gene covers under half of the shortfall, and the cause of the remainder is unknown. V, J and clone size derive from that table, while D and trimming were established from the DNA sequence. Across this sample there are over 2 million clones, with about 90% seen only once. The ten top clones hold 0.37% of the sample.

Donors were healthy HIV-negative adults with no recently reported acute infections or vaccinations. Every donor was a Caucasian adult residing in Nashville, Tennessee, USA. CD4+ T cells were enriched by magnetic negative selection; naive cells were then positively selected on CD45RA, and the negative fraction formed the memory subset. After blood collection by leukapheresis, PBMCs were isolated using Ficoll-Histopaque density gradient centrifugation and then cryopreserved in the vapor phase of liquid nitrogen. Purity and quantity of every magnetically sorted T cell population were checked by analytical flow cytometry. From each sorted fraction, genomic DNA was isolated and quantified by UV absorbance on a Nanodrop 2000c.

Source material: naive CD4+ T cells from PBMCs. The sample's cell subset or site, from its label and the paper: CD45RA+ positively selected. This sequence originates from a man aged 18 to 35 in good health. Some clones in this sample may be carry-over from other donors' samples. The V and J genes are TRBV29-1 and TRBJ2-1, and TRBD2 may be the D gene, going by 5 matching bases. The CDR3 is CSVKGLASGYNEQFF. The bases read TGCAGCGTTAAAGGGCTAGCCTCGGGATACAATGAGCAGTTCTTC.